The 23 T cell receptor beta chains reported below all come from one sample, sequenced in a study of metastatic and nonmetastatic thyroid tumors. Every patient underwent thyroid surgery untreated. With MiXCR, TCRdb called clones anew from the PCR reads. The sample has approximately 90,000 clones, over 9.5% seen once; the top ten hold around 11%. The sample comprised blood. Receptor source: a female donor with papillary thyroid cancer or a benign thyroid nodule (not recorded which). Some clones in this sample may be carry-over from other donors' samples.

This clone was detected ten times or more. The chain carries TRBV3-1 and TRBJ2-7; D gene uncertain. This CDR3 has 13 amino acids. Germline CDR1 is LGHDT and CDR2 is YNNKEL (reference sequence). Trimming cost V 2 bases and J 4 bases, with 9 bases left between them. The CDR3 region is CASSQFSHYEQYF. The CDR3, as DNA: TGTGCCAGCAGCCAATTCTCCCATTACGAGCAGTACTTC.

This clone was counted ten times or more. The chain is built from TRBV2 and TRBJ2-7, with D possibly TRBD1 on 6 matching bases. The germline CDR1 and CDR2 sequences are SNHLY and FYNNEI. V gave up 5 bases and J gave up 1 base, with 12 bases separating them. The CDR3 spans 14 residues. The chain's CDR3 is CASSRTASSYEQYF. DNA for the CDR3: TGTGCCAGCAGTAGGACAGCCAGTTCCTACGAGCAGTACTTC.

The table lists this clone with many counts. The chain employs TRBV5-1 and TRBJ1-2; 7 bases fit TRBD1. The CDR3 loop spans 14 amino acids. V shed 4 bases and J 6 bases; nucleotides not matched to a gene: 9. Per the germline V gene, CDR1 is SGHRS and CDR2 is YFSETQ. CDR3 in DNA: TGCGCCAGCAGCCAGGGGACAGTTGGACATGGCTACACCTTC. Protein: CASSQGTVGHGYTF.

This clone was found many times. The chain couples TRBV6-1 to TRBJ1-1; no clear D. Germline CDR1 is MNHNS and CDR2 is SASEGT. Trimming left V 5 bases short and J 1 base short, with 8 bases between. The CDR3 covers 13 residues. The CDR3 here is CASSFEGNTEAFF. The CDR3 region has the DNA TGTGCCAGCAGTTTCGAGGGGAACACTGAAGCTTTCTTT.

Many counts were recorded for this clone. This chain links TRBV3-1 with TRBJ1-6; 7 bases fit TRBD1. Germline values: CDR1 LGHDT, CDR2 YNNKEL (reference sequence). The V gene end was trimmed by 0 bases and the J gene end by 6 bases; junction bases not matched to a gene: 2. The CDR3 sequence is 15 residues long. CDR3 in DNA: TGTGCCAGCAGCCAAGACCCAGGGGGTAATTCACCCCTCCACTTT. This codes for CASSQDPGGNSPLHF.

The table lists this clone with many counts. V and J are TRBV6-1 and TRBJ2-2; possibly TRBD2 for D (5 bases). Germline V lookup: CDR1 MNHNS, CDR2 SASEGT. The CDR3 covers 15 residues. V was cut by 6 bases and J by 4 bases, with 15 bases left in between. The CDR3 reads CASSPPGSRTGELFF. CDR3 nucleotide sequence: TGTGCCAGCAGCCCCCCGGGGTCTCGCACCGGGGAGCTGTTTTTT.

This clone was detected many times. The chain uses TRBV7-9 and TRBJ2-1; D remains ambiguous. CDR1 is SEHNR, CDR2 FQNEAQ, per germline (reference sequence). V was pared by 5 bases and J by 0 bases, with 11 bases between. The length of the CDR3 is 15 residues. The CDR3 loop reads CASSLTRLSYNEQFF. The CDR3, as DNA: TGTGCCAGCAGCCTTACCCGCCTCTCCTACAATGAGCAGTTCTTC. Together with reference TRBV7-9 and TRBJ2-1, the CDR3 gives the full variable domain: DTGVSQNPRHKITKRGQNVTFRCDPISEHNRLYWYRQTLGQGPEFLTYFQNEAQLEKSRLLSDRFSAERPKGSFSTLEIQRTEQGDSAMYLCASSLTRLSYNEQFFGPGTRLTVL.

The chain employs TRBV11-2 and TRBJ2-3; maybe TRBD1 (5 bases). Trimming removed 1 base from V and 2 bases from J, with 13 bases in between. Germline loops: CDR1 SGHAT, CDR2 FQNNGV. The CDR3 covers 16 residues. The chain's CDR3 is CASSLGGGALTDTQYF. DNA for the CDR3: TGTGCCAGCAGCTTAGGCGGTGGGGCCCTCACAGATACGCAGTATTTT.

This clone was counted between two and nine times. The genes are TRBV10-3 and TRBJ1-2; TRBD1 might be the D (6 bases). Trimming stripped 3 bases from V and 11 bases from J, with 13 bases between. The CDR3 spans 12 residues. Germline V gene sequence: CDR1 ENHRY, CDR2 SYGVKD. The CDR3 region is CAISEGGLGYTF. In DNA, the CDR3 is TGTGCCATCAGTGAAGGGGGGCTTGGATACACCTTC.

This clone was seen repeatedly, ten times or more. The rearrangement joins TRBV20-1 to TRBJ2-5, with D perhaps matching TRBD1 (5 bases). Looked up from germline, CDR1 is DFQATT and CDR2 is SNEGSKA (reference sequence). V was pared by 5 bases and J by 0 bases, with 10 bases between. The CDR3 length is 13 residues. This CDR3 reads CSAGFRDQETQYF. The DNA for the CDR3 is TGCAGTGCTGGATTCAGGGACCAAGAGACCCAGTACTTC.

In this sample, this clone turned up many times. V usage is TRBV7-9 and J usage is TRBJ2-3; either TRBD1 or TRBD2 may fit D (5 bases each). Germline V gene lookup returns CDR1 SEHNR and CDR2 FQNEAQ (reference sequence). V was trimmed by 2 bases and J by 4 bases, leaving 7 bases between them. This CDR3 is built from 13 residues. CDR3 coding DNA: TGTGCCAGCAGCTTATGGGGGTCAGATACGCAGTATTTT. Amino acid sequence: CASSLWGSDTQYF.

This clone was found many times. The chain combines TRBV3-1 with TRBJ1-1, with D possibly matching TRBD1 (6 bases). CDR1 LGHDT and CDR2 YNNKEL come from the germline V gene (reference sequence). This CDR3 contains 12 residues. V lost 6 bases and J 5 bases, leaving 10 bases between the germline ends. The CDR3: CASSRGRTEAFF. For the CDR3, the DNA is TGTGCCAGCAGTAGGGGGAGGACTGAAGCTTTCTTT.

Ten or more counts support this clone. CDR3 coding DNA: TGTGCCAGCAGCTTAGATGAGGCACCCTATGGCTACACCTTC. Amino acid sequence: CASSLDEAPYGYTF. V usage is TRBV11-2 and J usage is TRBJ1-2; D call uncertain. CDR1 and CDR2 from the germline V gene are SGHAT and FQNNGV. V dropped 0 bases and J dropped 4 bases, with 9 bases sitting between them. CDR3 length: 14 amino acids.

This clone was counted many times. The chain couples TRBV5-1 to TRBJ2-2; 7 positions agree with TRBD1. Trimming cost V 1 base and J 4 bases; bases outside gene matches: 7. The germline V gene has CDR1 SGHRS and CDR2 YFSETQ. The CDR3 covers 16 residues. The CDR3 DNA reads TGCGCCAGCAGCTTGTCGACAGGGACGGGCACCGGGGAGCTGTTTTTT. Its protein product is CASSLSTGTGTGELFF.

The table lists this clone with many counts. The V gene is TRBV6-1, the J gene TRBJ2-2; 7 bases align to TRBD2. The length of the CDR3 is 14 residues. The trim removed 6 bases at V and 5 bases at J, leaving 6 bases unmatched. Germline loops: CDR1 MNHNS, CDR2 SASEGT. This chain's CDR3 is CASSLTGGTGELFF. The CDR3 region has the DNA TGTGCCAGCAGCCTTACCGGGGGGACCGGGGAGCTGTTTTTT.

This clone was counted at least ten times. The CDR3 DNA sequence: TGCAGTGGGACAGGGGGCACTGGAAACACCATATATTTT. Translated, it gives CSGTGGTGNTIYF. This sequence joins TRBV20-1 and TRBJ1-3; TRBD1 matches 11 bases. The germline CDR1 and CDR2 sequences are DFQATT and SNEGSKA (reference sequence). After removal of 7 bases from V and 2 bases from J, the junction contained 1 base not matched to a gene. This CDR3 contains 13 residues.

This clone came up a few times. Relative to the germline gene, one junction end is altered; a read error may explain this. Other DNA sequences in the sample encode the same CDR3. The gene calls are TRBV5-1 and TRBJ1-2, with 10 bases matching TRBD1. This CDR3 has 17 residues. The germline V gene encodes CDR1 SGHRS and CDR2 YFSETQ. CDR3 region: CASSPWTGGVVGYGYTF. The CDR3 DNA reads TGCGCCAGCAGCCCTTGGACAGGGGGGGTTGTTGGCTATGGCTATACCTTC.

About this clone: Since a much larger clone is just one base distant, this may be a read error. V is TRBV5-1 and J is TRBJ2-5; weak D call: TRBD1 (5 bases). The last part of the DNA fits TRBJ2-1 better; the J call may be wrong. There are 15 residues in the CDR3. Germline V gene data show CDR1 as SGHRS and CDR2 as YFSETQ. CDR3: CASSRQHTILDEQFF. The CDR3 nucleotides are TGCGCCAGCAGCCGACAGCACACAATTTTGGATGAGCAGTTCTTC.

The rearrangement joins TRBV7-9 to TRBJ2-7; weak D call: TRBD2 (5 bases). V lost 2 bases and J 1 base, leaving 9 bases between the germline ends. The CDR3 is 14 residues long. CDR1 and CDR2 from the germline V gene are SEHNR and FQNEAQ (reference sequence). CDR3: CASSLSTGSYEQYF. The CDR3 nucleotides read TGTGCCAGCAGCTTAAGTACGGGGTCCTACGAGCAGTACTTC.

This clone was seen many times. The V and J genes are TRBV5-1 and TRBJ1-6, with D perhaps TRBD1 (5 bases). The V end lost 0 bases, the J end lost 11 bases, and 18 bases lay between the germline ends. This CDR3 contains 16 residues. CDR1 is SGHRS and CDR2 is YFSETQ in the germline V gene. CDR3 DNA: TGCGCCAGCAGCTTGGGCGCCCCGGGGACTGGTACACCCCTCCACTTT. Protein: CASSLGAPGTGTPLHF.

The sample holds a few counts of this clone. It may be a read error: a sequence one base away is much more abundant. CDR3 residues: CSARRRDRGRYTF. Written as DNA, the CDR3 is TGCAGTGCTAGAAGACGGGACAGGGGCCGCTACACCTTC. This chain uses TRBV20-1 with TRBJ1-2; 10 nucleotides match TRBD1. Germline assignment: CDR1 DFQATT and CDR2 SNEGSKA (reference sequence). Losses at the gene ends were 2 bases for V and 9 bases for J; bases not matched to a gene: 6. This CDR3 spans 13 amino acids.

This clone was seen more than once but under ten times. The rearrangement joins TRBV6-5 to TRBJ2-2; D unresolved. CDR3 length: 16 residues. The V end was cut by 2 bases, the J end by 9 bases, with 19 bases between. The germline CDR1 and CDR2 sequences are MNHEY and SVGAGI. The CDR3 bases are TGTGCCAGCAGTTACGTGGCATCACCCTGGGCCTGGGAGCTGTTTTTT. Encoded protein: CASSYVASPWAWELFF.

In this sample, this clone turned up a few times. This sequence joins TRBV6-1 and TRBJ2-5; tentative D call: TRBD2 (6 bases). Trimming stripped 6 bases from V and 4 bases from J, with 12 bases between. The CDR3 is 13 amino acids. Germline loops: CDR1 MNHNS, CDR2 SASEGT. The CDR3 is CASSLGTAETQYF. CDR3 DNA sequence: TGTGCCAGCAGCTTGGGGACTGCAGAGACCCAGTACTTC.